These 25 T cell receptor beta chains were sequenced from one sample in a study of tumor-infiltrating lymphocytes in primary liver carcinoma. Starting material of about 450 ng total RNA yielded TCR beta cDNA via a constant-region primer. Three nested multiplex PCR rounds, a slightly modified ARM-PCR method, built the TCR beta libraries. The two initial PCR rounds, nine to eleven cycles each, used TRBV1-TRBV30 forward and C-beta reverse primers. From the multiplex PCR reads, TCRdb called clonotypes with MiXCR, one entry per CDR3 protein. The repertoire holds fewer than 200,000 distinct CDR3 sequences, with about 82% as singletons. Each 20-30 mg portion of unsorted bulk tissue served as the source for co-extraction of RNA and DNA. Sequencing was done on a sample of tumor tissue from primary liver carcinoma. These receptors were taken from a man in his forties or fifties with primary liver carcinoma and hepatitis B virus infection.

Details on this clonotype: A much larger clone differs from this one at a single base, so this may be a read error. The chain couples TRBV28 to TRBJ2-7; possible D gene TRBD1, 6 bases. The CDR3 loop spans 16 amino acids. CDR1 is MDHEN, CDR2 SYDVKM, per germline. The DNA for the CDR3 is TGTGCCAGCAGGGGGGCTTCGACAGGCCTCTCCAACGAGCAGTACTTC. Translated: CASRGASTGLSNEQYF.

As concerns this clonotype: The junction and the germline gene differ at one end; a read error may be behind it. The chain links TRBV11-1 to TRBJ2-7; 7 bases are a match to TRBD1. The CDR3 loop spans 13 amino acids. Germline CDR1 reads SGHAT; CDR2 reads FQDESV (reference sequence). In DNA form, the CDR3 reads TGTGCCGGCAGGGGGAAGCGAACATACGAGCAGTACTTC. Amino acid sequence: CAGRGKRTYEQYF.

The CDR3 loop reads CASNQDPGSGSNMQYF. The CDR3 DNA sequence: TGCGCCAGCAATCAAGATCCGGGTAGCGGGAGTAATATGCAGTATTTT. V is TRBV4-1 and J is TRBJ2-3; the match to TRBD2 covers 9 bases. CDR1 MGHRA and CDR2 YSYEKL come from the germline V gene. The CDR3 totals 16 residues. Trimming cost V 7 bases and J 11 bases; bases outside gene matches: 19.

CDR3 in DNA: TGCAGCGTTCGGGAGTATACAAAGAATGAGCAGTTCTTC. This gives the protein CSVREYTKNEQFF. The chain carries TRBV29-1 and TRBJ2-1; a possible D gene is TRBD2 (6 bases). The CDR3 spans 13 residues. The V end lost 5 bases, the J end lost 7 bases, and 15 bases lay between the germline ends. Germline CDR1 reads SQVTM; CDR2 reads ANQGSEA.

A note on this clonotype: This sequence may be a read error, since a much larger clone differs from it by one base. The chain carries TRBV4-1 and TRBJ2-3; perhaps TRBD1 as D (5 bases). V dropped 1 base and J dropped 0 bases, with 17 bases sitting between them. The CDR3 has 18 amino acids. Germline CDR1 MGHRA, CDR2 YSYEKL. CDR3 nucleotide sequence: TGCGCCAGCAGCCAAGGTGACAGCTTGGTCGCTAGCACAGATACGCAGTATTTT. Encoded protein: CASSQGDSLVASTDTQYF.

The V gene is TRBV6-2 or TRBV6-3, the J gene TRBJ2-1, with a tentative D call TRBD2 (6 bases). V was cut by 7 bases and J by 8 bases, with 9 bases left in between. Germline V gene data show CDR1 as MNHEY and CDR2 as SVGEGT. CDR3 length: 11 residues. The CDR3 DNA sequence: TGTGCCAGCACTTGGGGGGATGAGCAGTTCTTC. The encoded protein is CASTWGDEQFF.

A note on this clonotype: A junction end diverges from the germline sequence, so it may reflect a read error. J is TRBJ2-1 and V is TRBV7-9; D is ambiguous. The CDR3 extends over 17 amino acids. Germline lookup yields CDR1 SEHNR and CDR2 FQNEAQ (reference sequence). The CDR3 here is CASNLAGFLSSYNEQFF. The CDR3 DNA is TGTGCCAGCAACTTAGCAGGATTCCTAAGCTCCTACAATGAGCAGTTCTTC.

With respect to this clonotype: Sequence at one end of the junction differs from germline and may be a read error. The chain employs TRBV6-4 and TRBJ2-3; the match to TRBD1 covers 7 bases. The CDR3 consists of 14 residues. Germline V lookup: CDR1 MRHNA, CDR2 SNTAGT. CDR3 amino acids: CASSDSQGTDMQYF. The CDR3 DNA sequence: TGTGCCAGCAGTGACTCGCAGGGGACAGATATGCAGTATTTT.

As for this clonotype: Germline and junction disagree at one end, which may indicate a read error. V and J are TRBV6-1 and TRBJ2-2, with 7 bases identical to TRBD1. Germline lookup yields CDR1 MNHNS and CDR2 SASEGT. This CDR3 has 15 amino acids. The CDR3 bases are TGTGCCAGCAGCACAGCGACAGGGAACACCGGGGAGCTAATTTTT. This codes for CASSTATGNTGELIF.

The chain carries TRBV12-3 or TRBV12-4 and TRBJ2-3; TRBD2 matches at 9 bases. Germline trimming cut 4 bases from V and 5 bases from J; bases unmatched to any gene: 13. CDR3 size: 17 residues. Written as DNA, the CDR3 is TGTGCCAGCAGTTCCCCAATTAGCGGGAGAAGTATAGATACGCAGTATTTT. Translating it yields CASSSPISGRSIDTQYF.

This clonotype was seen a single time. A junction end diverges from the germline sequence, so it may reflect a read error. This sequence joins TRBV6-5 and TRBJ2-7, with D possibly matching TRBD2 (5 bases). Germline CDR1 MNHEY, CDR2 SVGAGI. The CDR3 is made up of 11 amino acids. The CDR3 reads CASSPGRGQYF. The DNA for the CDR3 is TGTGCCAGCAGCCCAGGCCGCGGGCAGTATTTC.

On this clonotype itself: At one boundary the junction diverges from the germline segment, which might be a read error. The chain has TRBV7-8 and TRBJ2-7; 8 bases align to TRBD1. From germline, CDR1 is SGHVS and CDR2 FQNEAQ. CDR3 length: 15 amino acids. DNA of the CDR3: TGTGACAGCAGCTCTTATGACAGGGGACCCTACGAGCAGTACTTC. It specifies CDSSSYDRGPYEQYF. Using reference TRBV7-8 and TRBJ2-7 for the parts outside the CDR3, the full variable domain is GAGVSQSPRYKVAKRGQDVALRCDPISGHVSLFWYQQALGQGPEFLTYFQNEAQLDKSGLPSDRFFAERPEGSVSTLKIQRTQQEDSAVYLCDSSSYDRGPYEQYFGPGTRLTVT.

As for this clonotype: One junction end does not reproduce the germline sequence, and a read error may be involved. This chain uses TRBV6-6 with TRBJ1-5; D not resolved. In germline, CDR1 is MNHNY, CDR2 SVGAGI (reference sequence). The CDR3 is 15 residues long. CDR3 sequence (DNA): TGTACCAGCGGCCCCTCAGGATGGGGCAATCAGCCCCAGCATTTT. Translated: CTSGPSGWGNQPQHF.

Worth noting for this clonotype: Sequence at one end of the junction differs from germline and may be a read error. The V call is TRBV28, the J call TRBJ2-2; 7 nucleotides line up with TRBD1. There are 14 residues in the CDR3. Germline values: CDR1 MDHEN, CDR2 SYDVKM. The CDR3 DNA follows: TGTGCCAGCAGTCATACAGGGGTGACCGGGGAGCTGCTATTT. As protein: CASSHTGVTGELLF.

This sequence joins TRBV12-3 or TRBV12-4 and TRBJ2-1; D may be TRBD1 (6 bases). This CDR3 spans 13 amino acids. V was pared by 5 bases and J by 16 bases, with 21 bases between. CDR3 bases: TGTGCCAGCAGTCTCGGACAGATCAATGGGCAATTCTTC. Translating it yields CASSLGQINGQFF.

The chain's CDR3 is CASRAGRTTEAFF. CDR3 nucleotide sequence: TGTGCCAGCAGAGCAGGGAGGACTACTGAAGCTTTCTTT. This chain uses TRBV6-6 with TRBJ1-1; possible D gene TRBD1, 5 bases. This CDR3 is built from 13 residues. V lost 6 bases and J 5 bases, leaving 13 bases between the germline ends. Per the germline V gene, CDR1 is MNHNY and CDR2 is SVGAGI (reference sequence).

Notes on this clonotype: The junction departs from the called germline gene at one end, perhaps through a read error. The chain employs TRBV12-3 or TRBV12-4 and TRBJ2-6, with a tentative D call TRBD1 (5 bases). The CDR3 extends over 16 amino acids. In DNA form, the CDR3 reads TGTGCCAACAGTTCCCAGACCGTCTCTGGGGCCAACCTCCTGACTTTC. Its translation: CANSSQTVSGANLLTF.

As for this clonotype: The junction shows a germline mismatch at one end, possibly a read error. The V call is TRBV12-3 or TRBV12-4, the J call TRBJ1-5; D ambiguous. The CDR3 extends over 14 amino acids. The CDR3 coding sequence is TGTCCCAGCAGCTTTCGGCTGAGCAATCAGCCCCAGCATTTT. Translating it yields CPSSFRLSNQPQHF.

The V call is TRBV5-1, the J call TRBJ2-5; 7 positions agree with TRBD2. From germline, CDR1 is SGHRS and CDR2 YFSETQ. V shed 0 bases and J 2 bases; nucleotides not matched to a gene: 13. The CDR3 spans 18 residues. DNA for the CDR3: TGCGCCAGCAGCTTGGACGGGGCCAGCGGGGCCCTACAAGAGACCCAGTACTTC. Residues: CASSLDGASGALQETQYF.

Of note for this clonotype: This is likely a read error, given that the CDR3 carries no conserved phenylalanine or tryptophan at its end. The DNA is left out, because the CDR3 cannot be placed on it with certainty; the CDR3 is given as TCRdb lists it. The genes are TRBV6-1 and TRBJ1-3; the DNA was not compared with TRBD1, the D call given in the table. Germline CDR1 MNHNS, CDR2 SASEGT. Ends included, the CDR3 has 15 residues. CDR3 protein: CASGPGTASGNTMYS.

Notes on this clonotype: A junction boundary mismatches the germline segment, possibly from a read error. The rearrangement uses TRBV30 and TRBJ2-1, with 7 positions matching TRBD2. The CDR3 extends over 13 amino acids. Germline CDR1 GTSNPN, CDR2 SVGIG (reference sequence). The CDR3, as DNA: TGTACCTGGAGTCTCAGCGGGAACAATGGGCAGTTCTTC. It specifies CTWSLSGNNGQFF.

Turning to this clonotype: The junction departs from the called germline gene at one end, perhaps through a read error. V is TRBV11-2 and J is TRBJ2-7; D perhaps matches TRBD2 (5 bases). Germline V gene lookup returns CDR1 SGHAT and CDR2 FQNNGV. The CDR3 sequence is 13 residues long. Here the CDR3 reads CASSLVVGGERYF. DNA for the CDR3: TGTGCCAGCAGCTTAGTAGTAGGAGGCGAGCGGTACTTC.

The rearrangement links TRBV11-2 to TRBJ2-7, with 9 bases lining up with TRBD2. V lost 1 base, J lost 3 bases, and 7 bases stayed unmatched. The V gene's germline CDR1 is SGHAT and CDR2 FQNNGV. This CDR3 is built from 16 residues. The CDR3 DNA sequence: TGTGCCAGCAGCTTAGCCCCTAGCGGGGCAGGCTACGAGCAGTACTTC. Residues: CASSLAPSGAGYEQYF.

V usage is TRBV11-1 and J usage is TRBJ2-1, with D perhaps assigned TRBD1 or TRBD2 (5 bases each). The CDR3 consists of 13 residues. Trimming cost V 5 bases and J 7 bases, with 12 bases left between them. Germline V gene lookup returns CDR1 SGHAT and CDR2 FQDESV (reference sequence). CDR3 coding DNA: TGTGCCAGCAGCACGGAAGGGACGAATGAGCAGTTCTTC. It yields the protein CASSTEGTNEQFF. The full variable domain, with the rest looked up from reference TRBV11-1 and TRBJ2-1, is EAEVAQSPRYKITEKSQAVAFWCDPISGHATLYWYRQILGQGPELLVQFQDESVVDDSQLPKDRFSAERLKGVDSTLKIQPAELGDSAMYLCASSTEGTNEQFFGPGTRLTVL.

The chain joins TRBV5-4 to TRBJ2-5; either TRBD1 or TRBD2 may fit D (5 bases each). Germline V gene sequence: CDR1 SGHNT, CDR2 YYREEE (reference sequence). V lost 6 bases and J 5 bases, leaving 20 bases between the germline ends. The CDR3 runs 15 residues. CDR3 nucleotides: TGTGCCAGCACTTTGAACGGGGACGGCCAGGAGACCCAGTACTTC. Its translation: CASTLNGDGQETQYF.